This TCR beta chain is from a study of T cells after yellow fever vaccination. TCRdb analysed the 5' RACE reads with MiXCR anew, one entry per CDR3 protein. The table records just over 300,000 distinct CDR3 sequences, around 3.9% of them present only once. The source of this sequence is a man aged 18 to 29 who received the YFV17D yellow fever vaccine. The sequencing used PBMCs, collected on the day of the yellow fever booster vaccination.

CDR3 sequence reads: CSASWTGIYEQYF. The CDR3, as DNA: TGCAGTGCTAGCTGGACAGGGATCTACGAGCAGTACTTC. The rearrangement joins TRBV20-1 to TRBJ2-7, with 8 nucleotides matching TRBD1. Per the germline V gene, CDR1 is DFQATT and CDR2 is SNEGSKA (reference sequence). The CDR3 is 13 residues long. Trimming cost V 3 bases and J 3 bases; bases outside gene matches: 4.